The 6 T cell receptor beta chains below were found in one sample sequenced in a study of technical replicates of blood from a handful of donors. Assay: immunoSEQ multiplex PCR; the TCRdb copy retains only in-frame clones and omits some. The repertoire holds about 68,000 clones, with about 97% as singletons. Specimen: T cells isolated from PBMCs. All receptors derive from a human donor in good health.

The chain couples TRBV9 to TRBJ1-1; D may be TRBD1 (6 bases). There are 14 residues in the CDR3. The germline V gene encodes CDR1 SGDLS and CDR2 YYNGEE. V was shortened by 0 bases and J by 3 bases, with 9 bases between the two germline ends. CDR3 residues: CASSVEAGDTEAFF. The CDR3 DNA is TGTGCCAGCAGCGTAGAGGCAGGGGACACTGAAGCTTTCTTT.

The rearrangement uses TRBV11-2 and TRBJ2-5; 7 bases match TRBD1. Germline CDR1 and CDR2: SGHAT and FQNNGV. The V gene end was trimmed by 0 bases and the J gene end by 3 bases; junction bases not matched to a gene: 4. This CDR3 comprises 15 residues. The CDR3 DNA reads as TGTGCCAGCAGCTTAGAGGACAGGATTAAAGAGACCCAGTACTTC. Its translation: CASSLEDRIKETQYF.

V gene TRBV15 combines with J gene TRBJ1-5; D is uncertain. This CDR3 has 14 residues. Germline CDR1 reads LNHNV; CDR2 reads YYDKDF (reference sequence). The germline V and J ends were trimmed by 3 bases and 3 bases, with 9 bases remaining between them. The chain's CDR3 is CATSSSGINQPQHF. As DNA, the CDR3 is TGTGCCACCAGCAGCTCGGGAATCAATCAGCCCCAGCATTTT.

V usage is TRBV27 and J usage is TRBJ2-7; 7 bases fit TRBD1. Germline V gives CDR1 MNHEY, CDR2 SMNVEV (reference sequence). The CDR3 loop spans 16 amino acids. V shed 6 bases and J 2 bases; nucleotides not matched to a gene: 13. The CDR3 DNA follows: TGTGCCAGCAGCCAAGCGACAGGGATTATAACCTACGAGCAGTACTTC. Protein product: CASSQATGIITYEQYF.

V and J are TRBV6-1 and TRBJ1-1; a possible D gene is TRBD1 (5 bases). Trimming cost V 0 bases and J 10 bases, with 24 bases left between them. CDR3 length: 17 residues. Germline V gene sequence: CDR1 MNHNS, CDR2 SASEGT. CDR3 residues: CASSEARLRGKTLGAFF. CDR3 nucleotides: TGTGCCAGCAGTGAAGCGCGGTTACGGGGGAAAACACTGGGAGCTTTCTTT.

The chain links TRBV11-3 to TRBJ2-5; TRBD1 matches 8 bases. There are 12 residues in the CDR3. Per the germline V gene, CDR1 is SGHNT and CDR2 is YENEEA. V lost 5 bases and J lost 14; bases outside the gene matches: 10. The CDR3 protein is CASSPRPGQVYF. The DNA of the CDR3 is TGTGCCAGCAGCCCCCGCCCGGGACAGGTATACTTC.